The text below deals with one T cell receptor beta chain. Antigen: not known. This entry comes from a study of shared clonotypes between healthy human individuals. As defined, naive CD8 cells were CD45RO-negative and positively selected for CCR7, with terminally differentiated effector memory CD45RA+ cells excluded. General study points: Large depth notwithstanding, sorted-subset sequencing proved incomplete by rarefaction.

Running of the assay took place at deep level. TCRdb's table, derived via immunoSEQ multiplex PCR, lists solely in-frame clones and lacks some. The table has approximately 1.9 million clones, approximately 92% seen once. The germline V gene encodes CDR1 SQVTM and CDR2 ANQGSEA. Trimming took 4 bases from V and 6 from J; bases not matched to a gene: 9. CDR3 length: 15 residues. The rearrangement joins TRBV29-1 to TRBJ2-1, with TRBD2 matching 10 bases. The sequencing sample was made of naive CD8+ T cells from PBMCs. This receptor was obtained from a man younger than 35 in good health. Some clones in this sample may be carry-over from other donors' samples. The CDR3 protein is CSVAPLIAGGNEQFF. The CDR3 coding sequence is TGCAGCGTTGCCCCCCTGATAGCGGGAGGCAATGAGCAGTTCTTC.